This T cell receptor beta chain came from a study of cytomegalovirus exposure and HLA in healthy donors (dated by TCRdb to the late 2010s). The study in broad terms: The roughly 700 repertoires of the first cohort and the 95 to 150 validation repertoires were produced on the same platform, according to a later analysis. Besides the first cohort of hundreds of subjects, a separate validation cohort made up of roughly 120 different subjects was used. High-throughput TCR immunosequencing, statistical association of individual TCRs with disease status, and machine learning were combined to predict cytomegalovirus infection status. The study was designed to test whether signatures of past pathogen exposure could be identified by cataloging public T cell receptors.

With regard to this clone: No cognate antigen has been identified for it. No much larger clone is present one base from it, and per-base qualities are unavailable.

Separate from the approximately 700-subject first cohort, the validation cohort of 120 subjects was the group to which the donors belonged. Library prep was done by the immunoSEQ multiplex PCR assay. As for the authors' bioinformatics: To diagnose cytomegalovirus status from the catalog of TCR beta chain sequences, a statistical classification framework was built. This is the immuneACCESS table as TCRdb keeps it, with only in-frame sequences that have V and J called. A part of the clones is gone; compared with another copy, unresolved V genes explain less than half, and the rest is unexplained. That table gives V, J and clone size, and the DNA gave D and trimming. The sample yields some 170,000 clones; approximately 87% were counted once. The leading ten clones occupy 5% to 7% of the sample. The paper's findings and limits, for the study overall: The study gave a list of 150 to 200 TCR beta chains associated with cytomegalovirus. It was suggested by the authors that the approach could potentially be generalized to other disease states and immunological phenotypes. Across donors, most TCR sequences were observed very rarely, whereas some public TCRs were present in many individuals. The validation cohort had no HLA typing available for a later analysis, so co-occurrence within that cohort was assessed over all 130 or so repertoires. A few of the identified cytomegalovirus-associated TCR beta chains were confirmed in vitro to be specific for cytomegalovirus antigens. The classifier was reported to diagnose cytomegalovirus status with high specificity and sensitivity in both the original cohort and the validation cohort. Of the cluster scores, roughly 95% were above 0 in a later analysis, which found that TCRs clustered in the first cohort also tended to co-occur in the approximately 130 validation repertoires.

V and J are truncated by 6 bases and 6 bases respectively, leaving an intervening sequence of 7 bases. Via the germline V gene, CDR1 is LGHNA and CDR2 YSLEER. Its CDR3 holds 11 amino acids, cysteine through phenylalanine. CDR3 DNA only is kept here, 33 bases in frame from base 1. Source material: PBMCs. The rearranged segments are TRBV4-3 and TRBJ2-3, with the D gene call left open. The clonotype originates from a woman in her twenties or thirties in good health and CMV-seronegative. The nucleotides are TGCGCCAGCAGTCTCTCCGATACGCAGTATTTT. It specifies CASSLSDTQYF.